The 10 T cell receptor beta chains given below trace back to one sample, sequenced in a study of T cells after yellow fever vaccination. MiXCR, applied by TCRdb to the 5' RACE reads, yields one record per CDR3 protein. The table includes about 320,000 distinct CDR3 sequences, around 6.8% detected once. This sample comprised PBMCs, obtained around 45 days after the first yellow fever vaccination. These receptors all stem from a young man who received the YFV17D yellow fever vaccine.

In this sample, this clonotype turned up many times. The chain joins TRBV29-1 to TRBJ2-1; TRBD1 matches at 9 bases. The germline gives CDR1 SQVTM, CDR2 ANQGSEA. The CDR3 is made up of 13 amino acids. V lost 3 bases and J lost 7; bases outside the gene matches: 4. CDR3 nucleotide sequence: TGCAGCGTTGATGACAGGGGGGGGAATGAGCAGTTCTTC. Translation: CSVDDRGGNEQFF.

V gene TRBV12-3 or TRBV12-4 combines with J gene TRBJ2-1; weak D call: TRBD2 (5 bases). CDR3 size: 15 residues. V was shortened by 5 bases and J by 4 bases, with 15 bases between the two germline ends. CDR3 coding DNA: TGTGCCAGCAGTCTTTGGGATCCGGGGTACAATGAGCAGTTCTTC. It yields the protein CASSLWDPGYNEQFF.

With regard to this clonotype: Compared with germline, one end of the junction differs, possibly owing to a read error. The CDR3 reads CASSQAVSSDNEQFF. CDR3 nucleotides: TGTGCCAGCAGCCAAGCGGTAAGCTCCGACAATGAGCAGTTCTTC. The chain joins TRBV4-2 to TRBJ2-1; D gene ambiguous. The CDR3 runs to 15 residues. Germline V gene sequence: CDR1 LGHNA, CDR2 YNFKEQ.

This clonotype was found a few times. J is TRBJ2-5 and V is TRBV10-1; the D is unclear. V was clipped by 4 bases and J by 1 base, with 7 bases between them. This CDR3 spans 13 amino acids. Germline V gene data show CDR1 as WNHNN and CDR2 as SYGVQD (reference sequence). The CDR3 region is CASSAATQETQYF. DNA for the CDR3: TGCGCCAGCAGTGCGGCCACCCAAGAGACCCAGTACTTC.

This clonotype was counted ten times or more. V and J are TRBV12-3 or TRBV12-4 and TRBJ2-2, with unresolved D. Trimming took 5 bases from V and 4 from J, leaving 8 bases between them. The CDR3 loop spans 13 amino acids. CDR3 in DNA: TGTGCCAGCAGTCCGGTGGGCACCGGGGAGCTGTTTTTT. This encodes CASSPVGTGELFF.

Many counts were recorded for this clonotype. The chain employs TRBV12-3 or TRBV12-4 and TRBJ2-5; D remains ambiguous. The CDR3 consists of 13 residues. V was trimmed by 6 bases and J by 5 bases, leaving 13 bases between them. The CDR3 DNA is TGTGCCAGCAGCCCTCTCCGAATGGAGACCCAGTACTTC. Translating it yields CASSPLRMETQYF.

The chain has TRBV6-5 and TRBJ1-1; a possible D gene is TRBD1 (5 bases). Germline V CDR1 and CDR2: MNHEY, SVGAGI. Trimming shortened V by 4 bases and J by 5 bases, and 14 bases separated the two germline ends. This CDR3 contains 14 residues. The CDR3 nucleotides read TGTGCCAGCAGTTCGGACACGACGGGTACTGAAGCTTTCTTT. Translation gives CASSSDTTGTEAFF.

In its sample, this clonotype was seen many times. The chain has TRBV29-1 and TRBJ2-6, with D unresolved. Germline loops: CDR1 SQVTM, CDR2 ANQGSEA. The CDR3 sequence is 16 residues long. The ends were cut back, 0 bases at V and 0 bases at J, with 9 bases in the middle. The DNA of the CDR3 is TGCAGCGTTGAAGATCTCCTGGGCTCTGGGGCCAACGTCCTGACTTTC. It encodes CSVEDLLGSGANVLTF.

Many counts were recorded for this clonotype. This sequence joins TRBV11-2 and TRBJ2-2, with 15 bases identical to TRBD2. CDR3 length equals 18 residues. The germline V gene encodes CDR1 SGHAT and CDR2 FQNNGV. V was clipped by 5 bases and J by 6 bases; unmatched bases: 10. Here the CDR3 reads CASSLSRTSGGAPGELFF. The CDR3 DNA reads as TGTGCCAGCAGCCTCTCCCGGACTAGCGGGGGGGCCCCCGGGGAGCTGTTTTTT.

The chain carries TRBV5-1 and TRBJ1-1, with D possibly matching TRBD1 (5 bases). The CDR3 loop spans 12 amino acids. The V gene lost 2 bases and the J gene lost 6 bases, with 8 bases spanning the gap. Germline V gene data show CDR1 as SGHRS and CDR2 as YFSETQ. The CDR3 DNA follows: TGCGCCAGCAGCTTCGGGACGGCTGAAGCTTTCTTT. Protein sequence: CASSFGTAEAFF.